This T cell receptor (beta chain) was identified during a study of monozygotic twins with inflammatory bowel disease. Germline CDR1 reads SGHNT; CDR2 reads YYREEE (reference sequence). CDR3 length: 15 residues. General observations from the study: Among T cells, the various subtypes were not distinguishable. TCRbeta diversity (inverse Simpson) was lower in IBD patients than in healthy co-twins. Researchers report that IBD patients shared fewer clonotypes with others than healthy twins, especially amid disease activity. Backing was not found for a single strong signal or clonotype associated with IBD.

On this clonotype: The target antigen is unknown.

TCRdb processed the 5' RACE reads again and assigns one entry to each CDR3 protein, with no DNA. Its clone listing holds more than 300,000 distinct CDR3 sequences. Sequenced material: blood. This chain joins TRBV5-4 and TRBJ2-2; lacking DNA, the TRBD2 call made by TCRdb goes unchecked. The receptor was isolated from a human donor with ulcerative colitis or Crohn's disease, or a healthy co-twin of an affected twin (not recorded which). The CDR3 sequence: CASSLDGLPTGELFF.